The next 5 T cell receptor beta chains were all read from a single sample in a study of tumor-infiltrating lymphocytes in primary liver carcinoma. TCR beta cDNA was prepared out of around 460 ng total RNA by means of a constant-region primer. Sequencing libraries for TCR beta derived from three nested multiplex PCR rounds that used slightly modified ARM-PCR. Two initial PCR rounds of about 9 cycles each paired TRBV1-TRBV30 forward primers with a C-beta reverse primer. Via MiXCR, TCRdb re-called the multiplex PCR reads, giving one row per CDR3 protein. The table records about 30,000 distinct CDR3 sequences, less than 75% of them present only once. Scientists recovered RNA and DNA together from around 20-30 mg of unsorted bulk tissue. Sequencing input: liver tumor tissue from sampling region 3. Subset noted: tumor region T3, left-lateral pole. The receptors originated from a woman aged 25-40 years with primary liver carcinoma and hepatitis B virus infection.

For this clonotype: The junction and the germline gene differ at one end; a read error may be behind it. The chain links TRBV11-2 to TRBJ1-3; no clear D gene. Looked up from germline, CDR1 is SGHAT and CDR2 is FQNNGV. The CDR3 spans 13 residues. CDR3 sequence: CASNDLFGNNIYF. The CDR3 DNA is TGTGCCAGCAACGATCTGTTTGGAAACAACATATATTTT.

Points on this clonotype: One base away lies a much larger clone, so this may be a sequencing read error. V and J are TRBV28 and TRBJ1-5; maybe TRBD1 (6 bases). V was trimmed by 4 bases and J by 6 bases, leaving 16 bases between them. The CDR3 length is 15 residues. CDR1 MDHEN and CDR2 SYDVKM come from the germline V gene. This CDR3 reads CASSSAWDIGQPQHF. CDR3 in DNA: TGTGCCAGCAGTTCAGCCTGGGACATAGGTCAGCCCCAGCATTTT.

A word on this clonotype: A much larger clone differs by one base, so this may be a read error. The chain couples TRBV6-1 to TRBJ2-2, with unresolved D. Between the trimmed V and J ends, which lost 3 bases and 8 bases, there was a span of 13 bases. The CDR3 totals 14 residues. Germline CDR1 and CDR2: MNHNS and SASEGT. Here the CDR3 reads CASSDLFLRGELFF. In DNA, the CDR3 is TGTGCCAGCAGTGATCTGTTCTTGAGGGGGGAGCTGTTTTTT.

This clonotype has a handful of counts. One junction end disagrees with the germline gene, perhaps due to a read error. This rearrangement joins TRBV5-6 to TRBJ2-2; the D gene is possibly TRBD2 (5 bases). Per the germline V gene, CDR1 is SGHDT and CDR2 is YYEEEE. The CDR3 is 15 amino acids. This chain's CDR3 is CASSSAPRATGEPFF. CDR3 DNA sequence: TGTGCCAGCAGCTCGGCACCCAGAGCCACCGGGGAGCCGTTTTTT.

The rearrangement links TRBV6-1 to TRBJ2-1; 8 nucleotides match TRBD2. From germline, CDR1 is MNHNS and CDR2 SASEGT. The CDR3 totals 15 residues. The CDR3 region is CADMEGAGVSDEQFF. For the CDR3, the DNA is TGTGCAGACATGGAGGGAGCGGGAGTATCCGATGAGCAGTTCTTC.